The table lists the clone carrying this T cell receptor (beta chain) with many counts. Its antigen is as yet unknown. This entry belongs to a study of T cell repertoires in cytomegalovirus infection. Study in general: Matching HLA type and CMV infection were both indicated by public TCR beta signatures. Study observations and caveats: Cumulative public TCR beta family frequency identified CMV carriers with the relevant HLA.

The CDR3 is 18 residues long. With V trimmed by 1 base and J by 5 bases, 11 bases remained unmatched. Looked up from germline, CDR1 is SGHAT and CDR2 is FQNNGV. TCRdb fed the reads into MiXCR, producing one record per CDR3 protein. The table records 500,000 to 600,000 distinct CDR3 sequences, more than 15% of them present only once. This sequence originates from a human donor in good health (CMV status not recorded). Some clones in this sample may be carry-over from other donors' samples. Sequencing input: CD8+ T cells from PBMCs. The rearrangement links TRBV11-2 to TRBJ1-6; 7 bases match TRBD1. CDR3 loop: CASSLVWKRGQDNSPLHF. The CDR3, as DNA: TGTGCCAGCAGCTTAGTATGGAAAAGGGGGCAAGATAATTCACCCCTCCACTTT.